These T cell receptor beta chains were read from a single sample in a study of radiotherapy plus CTLA-4 blockade in lung cancer. Clones were read by immunoSEQ multiplex PCR, and TCRdb kept only the in-frame ones, dropping some. The sample has about 59,000 clones, about 72% seen once; the top ten hold approximately 8.6%. Sequences were derived from peripheral blood, sampled from a patient treated with radiotherapy plus ipilimumab. These TCRs come from a human donor with non-small cell lung cancer whose response to radiotherapy plus ipilimumab could not be evaluated. Both conserved end residues are part of each CDR3. The order of the fields is V gene, J gene, clone size, D gene, CDR3 DNA, CDR3 protein. The D gene is left open where the match is weak. Some rows mark clone size as missing; the rest say once, few, many or name a class of expanded clone.

>TRBV11-2|TRBJ1-2|.|.
TGTGCCAGCAGCTTGACAGGCCATAGGCGGGACTATGGCTACACCTTC
CASSLTGHRRDYGYTF
>TRBV6-5|TRBJ1-2|.|TRBD1
TGTGCCAGCAGTTACTCCGGGACAGGGGATGATGGCTACACCTTC
CASSYSGTGDDGYTF
>TRBV4-3|TRBJ1-5|few|TRBD1
TGCGCCAGCAGCCTGTTCGACAGGGACGGCCAGCCCCAGCATTTT
CASSLFDRDGQPQHF
>TRBV7-8|TRBJ1-6|.|TRBD1
TGTGCCAGCAGCTCTCGGCGGACAGGGGGAAGCAATTCACCCCTCCACTTT
CASSSRRTGGSNSPLHF
>TRBV18|TRBJ2-7|few|.
TGTGCCAGCTCACCACCGACAGGCACCTACGAGCAGTACTTC
CASSPPTGTYEQYF
>TRBV9|TRBJ2-1|few|TRBD1
TGTGCCAGCTCCCGGGACAGGGCGTACAATGAGCAGTTCTTC
CASSRDRAYNEQFF
>TRBV4-1|TRBJ2-5|.|.
TGCGCCAGCAGCCCTTCGGACATTGAGACCCAGTACTTC
CASSPSDIETQYF
>TRBV15|TRBJ2-2|many|.
TGTGCCACCAGCAGAGATTTAGCCCTTGAAACCGGGGAGCTGTTTTTT
CATSRDLALETGELFF
>TRBV5-1|TRBJ2-7|.|.
TGCGCCAGCAGCTCCCGGGGCCTGGGGGGTCACGAGCAGTACTTC
CASSSRGLGGHEQYF
>TRBV30|TRBJ1-6|.|TRBD1
TGTGCCTGGGGGGGACAGGCGAATTCACCCCTCCACTTT
CAWGGQANSPLHF
>TRBV5-1|TRBJ1-2|.|TRBD1
TGCGCCAGCAGCATCTCCGGGACAGACTATGGCTACACCTTC
CASSISGTDYGYTF
>TRBV28|TRBJ1-2|.|TRBD1
TGTGCCAGCAGGTACAGGGGCCACCTCTATGGCTACACCTTC
CASRYRGHLYGYTF
>TRBV28|TRBJ1-2|.|TRBD1
TGTGCCAGCAGTTTATTAGTGGGGCAGGGGGCGTTCGGCTACACCTTC
CASSLLVGQGAFGYTF
>TRBV19|TRBJ1-2|.|.
TGTGCCAGTAGTATAGATCAACCGGGGTATGGCTACACCTTC
CASSIDQPGYGYTF
>TRBV7-6|TRBJ1-5|.|.
TGTGCCAGCAGCTTACAACCGGATCAGCCCCAGCATTTT
CASSLQPDQPQHF
>TRBV19|TRBJ2-5|.|.
TGTGCCAGTAGTAAGGACTGGGGAGGGACCCAGTACTTC
CASSKDWGGTQYF
>TRBV7-3|TRBJ2-2|.|TRBD2
TGTGCCAGCAGCTTAGCGGGAGGGACGAACACCGGGGAGCTGTTTTTT
CASSLAGGTNTGELFF
>TRBV11-3|TRBJ2-2|.|TRBD2
TGTGCCAGCCACCCCGGGGGGGCCGGGGAGCTGTTTTTT
CASHPGGAGELFF
>TRBV27|TRBJ2-7|.|TRBD1
TGTGCCAGCAGTTTATCGGACAGGGAGTGGGCGCAGTACTTC
CASSLSDREWAQYF
>TRBV6-6|TRBJ2-7|few|TRBD1
TGTGCCAGCAGTTTTGGGACAGGGGGTTCCTACGAGCAGTACTTC
CASSFGTGGSYEQYF
>TRBV7-8|TRBJ1-1|.|TRBD1
TGTGCCAGCAGCGGCCGTTGGACAGGGTCCAATGAAGCTTTCTTT
CASSGRWTGSNEAFF
>TRBV23-1|TRBJ2-7|.|TRBD2
TGCGCCAGCAGTCAATCGCCAGCGGGGAAGCACTCCTACGAGCAGTACTTC
CASSQSPAGKHSYEQYF
>TRBV5-1|TRBJ1-2|.|TRBD1
TGCGCCAGCAGCACCTCAGGGGGGAACAACTATGGCTACACCTTC
CASSTSGGNNYGYTF
>TRBV6-5|TRBJ2-5|.|TRBD1
TGTGCCAGCAGTCGACAGGGAACGGGCCAAGAGACCCAGTACTTC
CASSRQGTGQETQYF
>TRBV7-2|TRBJ2-3|.|.
TGTGCCAGCAGCTTAGTGGGGACAAGGTCAGATACGCAGTATTTT
CASSLVGTRSDTQYF
>TRBV4-1|TRBJ1-4|.|.
TGCGCCAGCAGCAGGACTGAAACTAATGAAAAACTGTTTTTT
CASSRTETNEKLFF
>TRBV30|TRBJ1-6|once|.
TGTGCCTGGTCGTTGGCGGCAAATTCACCCCTCCACTTT
CAWSLAANSPLHF
>TRBV6-5|TRBJ1-2|.|.
TGTGCCAGCAGTTATAAAGGGAGTAGGGATGGCTACACCTTC
CASSYKGSRDGYTF
>TRBV7-8|TRBJ2-3|.|.
TGTGCCAGCAGCTTAGATCGCGGGTATTCAGATACGCAGTATTTT
CASSLDRGYSDTQYF
>TRBV6-1|TRBJ1-5|.|.
TGTGCCAGCAGTGAAAATCCAGGGTCAGGTCAGCCCCAGCATTTT
CASSENPGSGQPQHF
>TRBV28|TRBJ1-3|.|.
TGTGCCAGCAGTTTATTGACCCCTGGCGGCACCATATATTTT
CASSLLTPGGTIYF
>TRBV20-1|TRBJ2-3|.|.
TGCAGTGCTATCTACAGGGATACGCAGTATTTT
CSAIYRDTQYF
>TRBV5-4|TRBJ1-3|.|.
TGTGCCAGCAGCTACGGTTCTGATCTGGGAAACACCATATATTTT
CASSYGSDLGNTIYF
>TRBV4-3|TRBJ1-4|once|TRBD1
TGCGCCAGCAGCCCAAATCCGGGACAGGGCAATGAAAAACTGTTTTTT
CASSPNPGQGNEKLFF
>TRBV6-6|TRBJ2-7|medium-sized|TRBD1
TGTGCCAGCAGTCCGACAGGGAACTACGAGCAGTACTTC
CASSPTGNYEQYF
>TRBV2|TRBJ1-1|.|.
TGTGCCAGCCGCGGGGACACTGAAGCTTTCTTT
CASRGDTEAFF
>TRBV11-2|TRBJ1-4|.|.
TGTGCCAGCAGCTTCGGGGGACTGAAAAAAGTGGGAACTAATGAAAAACTGTTTTTT
CASSFGGLKKVGTNEKLFF
>TRBV29-1|TRBJ2-1|once|.
TGCAGCGTTGTCGCGACTAGCTCCTACAATGAGCAGTTCTTC
CSVVATSSYNEQFF
>TRBV4-1|TRBJ2-1|many|.
TGCGCCAGCAGCCAGACTGCGACCTACAATGAGCAGTTCTTC
CASSQTATYNEQFF
>TRBV29-1|TRBJ1-1|.|TRBD1
TGCAGCATACGACAGGGAACCATGAACACTGAAGCTTTCTTT
CSIRQGTMNTEAFF
>TRBV2|TRBJ2-7|once|TRBD1
TGTGCCAGCAGAGGAGGTTGGACAGGCAGCTCCTACGAGCAGTACTTC
CASRGGWTGSSYEQYF
>TRBV6-1|TRBJ1-6|few|.
TGTGCCAGCAGTGAGTTTAATTGGGGAGAAAATTCACCCCTCCACTTT
CASSEFNWGENSPLHF
>TRBV30|TRBJ1-3|.|TRBD1
TGTGCCTGGAGTGGGGGACAGGGAAACACCATATATTTT
CAWSGGQGNTIYF
>TRBV7-6|TRBJ2-5|.|TRBD2
TGTGCCAGCAGCGAAGGACTAGCGGGGGCCCCGGAGTACTTC
CASSEGLAGAPEYF
>TRBV28|TRBJ1-1|.|.
TGTGCCAGCAGTCAAACGGACATGAACACTGAAGCTTTCTTT
CASSQTDMNTEAFF
>TRBV28|TRBJ1-2|.|.
TGTGCCAGCAGTTTGTCTCGGGGCTACACCTTC
CASSLSRGYTF
>TRBV6-5|TRBJ1-4|.|.
TGTGCCAGCAGCTTGACAGCCTTTAATGAAAAACTGTTTTTT
CASSLTAFNEKLFF
>TRBV18|TRBJ1-2|.|.
TGTGCCAGCTCACCACAACTACAGGGTAACTATGGCTACACCTTC
CASSPQLQGNYGYTF